This T cell receptor (beta chain) was observed in a study of blood T cell repertoires in COVID-19. Looking at the study overall: Samples representing acute and convalescent COVID-19 were sourced from the United States, Italy and Spain. T cells, B-cell-depleted T cells, or PBMCs supplied cDNA or gDNA.

The CDR3 runs 16 residues. V shed 7 bases, J shed 2 bases, and the junction held 10 bases outside the gene matches. Germline V gene sequence: CDR1 WNHNN, CDR2 SYGVQD (reference sequence). Authors' analysis steps: Quantification of nucleated cells was approximated via reference gene primer amplification. Data came from immunoSEQ multiplex PCR; TCRdb stores just in-frame clones and leaves some out. That table supplies the V and J calls and clone size; D and trimming were determined from the DNA. Among 150,000 or so clones, about 80% were seen once, and the ten largest hold approximately 1.4%. This clonotype was sampled from a human donor in a cohort sampled during active COVID-19. The sample taken for sequencing was peripheral blood. The chain joins TRBV10-1 to TRBJ2-7; 11 bases agree with TRBD2. This chain's CDR3 is CASKAFLAGGTYEQYF. As DNA, the CDR3 is TGCGCCAGCAAGGCCTTTCTAGCGGGAGGAACCTACGAGCAGTACTTC.